These 8 T cell receptor beta chains came from one sample sequenced in a study of beta chain features in type 1 diabetes. The investigators reverse transcribed all of the isolated RNA, so they sequenced expressed TCRB transcripts. Produced via immunoSEQ multiplex PCR; TCRdb's table is partial and in-frame only. The sample has about 60,000 clones, 59% seen once. Sequences were obtained from Tregs from blood. All receptors derive from a woman aged 18-29 years in good health.

This clone was picked up a small number of times. This rearrangement joins TRBV5-1 to TRBJ2-1; 8 bases align to TRBD2. The CDR3 spans 14 residues. The V and J ends lost 0 bases and 9 bases, in that order; junction bases with no gene match: 5. Germline CDR1 is SGHRS and CDR2 is YFSETQ. CDR3 in DNA: TGCGCCAGCAGCTTGGCCGGGGGGGGGCTTGAGCAGTTCTTC. This translates into CASSLAGGGLEQFF. The variable domain in full, with the rest retrieved from reference TRBV5-1 and TRBJ2-1, is KAGVTQTPRYLIKTRGQQVTLSCSPISGHRSVSWYQQTPGQGLQFLFEYFSETQRNKGNFPGRFSGRQFSNSRSEMNVSTLELGDSALYLCASSLAGGGLEQFFGPGTRLTVL.

The chain uses TRBV5-4 and TRBJ2-3; 9 bases are a match to TRBD2. Germline assignment: CDR1 SGHNT and CDR2 YYREEE (reference sequence). The CDR3 loop spans 17 amino acids. Unmatched junction bases numbered 8, after V lost 1 base and J lost 2 bases. The CDR3 region is CASSLKKSGGSTDTQYF. The DNA for the CDR3 is TGTGCCAGCAGCTTGAAAAAGAGCGGGGGGTCCACAGATACGCAGTATTTT.

This chain joins TRBV7-9 and TRBJ1-6, with 7 bases that match TRBD1. Germline V gives CDR1 SEHNR, CDR2 FQNEAQ (reference sequence). V gave up 3 bases and J gave up 7 bases; unmatched junction bases: 0. The CDR3 has 13 residues. CDR3 in amino acids: CASSLDRNSPLHF. The DNA of the CDR3 is TGTGCCAGCAGCTTGGACAGGAATTCACCCCTCCACTTT.

This clone was found a few times. The chain's CDR3 is CASSLYREKLFF. The CDR3 DNA reads as TGTGCCAGCAGCTTGTACCGGGAAAAACTGTTTTTT. J is TRBJ1-4 and V is TRBV5-6; D ambiguous. This CDR3 spans 12 amino acids. Trimming pared 1 base from V and 8 bases from J, leaving 6 bases between. Germline V CDR1 and CDR2: SGHDT, YYEEEE.

The chain carries TRBV5-8 and TRBJ2-2; 11 bases agree with TRBD1. This CDR3 region has 16 residues. The germline gives CDR1 SGHTS, CDR2 YDEGEE. The V and J ends lost 4 bases and 3 bases, in that order; junction bases with no gene match: 5. The CDR3 region is CASSHGQGADTGELFF. In DNA, the CDR3 is TGTGCCAGCAGCCACGGACAGGGGGCTGACACCGGGGAGCTGTTTTTT. Complete variable domain (other parts from reference TRBV5-8 and TRBJ2-2): EAGVTQSPTHLIKTRGQQATLRCSPISGHTSVYWYQQALGLGLQFLLWYDEGEERNRGNFPPRFSGRQFPNYSSELNVNALELEDSALYLCASSHGQGADTGELFFGEGSRLTVL.

This clone was recorded a few times. The chain couples TRBV2 to TRBJ2-7, with 7 nucleotides matching TRBD1. V was pared by 4 bases and J by 3 bases, with 6 bases of the junction left unmatched. This CDR3 is built from 14 residues. CDR1 is SNHLY and CDR2 is FYNNEI in the germline V gene. CDR3 sequence reads: CASSGQGRYYEQYF. In nucleotides, the CDR3 is TGTGCCAGCAGTGGACAGGGCCGATACTACGAGCAGTACTTC. Using reference TRBV2 and TRBJ2-7 for the parts outside the CDR3, the full variable domain is EPEVTQTPSHQVTQMGQEVILRCVPISNHLYFYWYRQILGQKVEFLVSFYNNEISEKSEIFDDQFSVERPDGSNFTLKIRSTKLEDSAMYFCASSGQGRYYEQYFGPGTRLTVT.

This clone occurred a few times. The chain combines TRBV10-3 with TRBJ2-1; 13 bases map to TRBD2. The CDR3 extends over 16 amino acids. Germline CDR1 and CDR2: ENHRY and SYGVKD. V trimming: 6 bases; J trimming: 9 bases; junction bases outside the gene matches: 11. CDR3 sequence: CAIRTKLAGGPGEQFF. The CDR3 nucleotides are TGTGCCATCAGGACAAAACTAGCGGGGGGGCCCGGTGAGCAGTTCTTC.

The rearrangement uses TRBV19 and TRBJ2-7, with TRBD1 matching 7 bases. The CDR3 is made up of 12 amino acids. V lost 5 bases to trimming and J lost 6 bases; unmatched junction nucleotides: 4. CDR1 is LNHDA, CDR2 SQIVND, per germline (reference sequence). In DNA, the CDR3 is TGTGCCAGTAGTGCCACAGGGGTCGAGCAGTACTTC. Residues: CASSATGVEQYF.